Shown below are 19 T cell receptor beta chains from a single sample sequenced in a study of blood T cell repertoires in COVID-19. Measured with immunoSEQ multiplex PCR; TCRdb has only the in-frame clones, and not every one. The sample gives 150,000 to 200,000 clones, approximately 79% of which show up once; roughly an eighth is in the top ten. The material sequenced was peripheral blood. These receptor sequences come from a young man with active or convalescent COVID-19.

This chain joins TRBV4-1 and TRBJ1-2; 8 positions agree with TRBD1. Germline lookup yields CDR1 MGHRA and CDR2 YSYEKL. The CDR3 sequence is 15 residues long. V lost 5 bases and J lost 1; bases outside the gene matches: 6. CDR3 bases: TGCGCCAGCAGCGACCGGGACAGGAGTAACTATGGCTACACCTTC. Translated: CASSDRDRSNYGYTF.

This chain joins TRBV7-8 and TRBJ2-6, with unresolved D. CDR1 and CDR2 from the germline V gene are SGHVS and FQNEAQ. Between the trimmed V and J ends, which lost 2 bases and 0 bases, there was a span of 11 bases. CDR3 length: 17 amino acids. The CDR3 protein is CASSLSMMSSGANVLTF. For the CDR3, the DNA is TGTGCCAGCAGCTTAAGCATGATGAGCTCTGGGGCCAACGTCCTGACTTTC.

This chain joins TRBV19 and TRBJ1-4; TRBD1 matches at 7 bases. This CDR3 is built from 15 residues. The germline CDR1 and CDR2 sequences are LNHDA and SQIVND (reference sequence). V was clipped by 5 bases and J by 7 bases; unmatched bases: 10. CDR3 DNA: TGTGCCAGTAGTCCGCGGGACAGCAATATTGAAAAACTGTTTTTT. Residues: CASSPRDSNIEKLFF.

The CDR3 nucleotides read TGTGCCAGCAGTTTGACGGGTGGATCCTACGAGCAGTACGTC. Residues: CASSLTGGSYEQYV. This sequence joins TRBV27 and TRBJ2-7; D gene ambiguous. The CDR3 has 14 residues. Germline loops: CDR1 MNHEY, CDR2 SMNVEV (reference sequence). With 3 bases removed from V and 1 base from J, the gap between germline ends came to 10 bases.

The V gene is TRBV28, the J gene TRBJ1-5; no reliable D call. Trimming left V 4 bases short and J 3 bases short, with 7 bases between. Germline assignment: CDR1 MDHEN and CDR2 SYDVKM. The length of the CDR3 is 13 residues. The CDR3 DNA sequence: TGTGCCAGCAGTTCGGTTCTCAATCAGCCCCAGCATTTT. This codes for CASSSVLNQPQHF.

In DNA, the CDR3 is TGTGCCAGCAGTTGGACAGGGTACAATGAGCAGTTCTTC. Its translation: CASSWTGYNEQFF. The chain uses TRBV27 and TRBJ2-1; 8 bases align to TRBD1. Trimming took 4 bases from V and 4 from J; bases not matched to a gene: 0. Germline-derived CDR1 and CDR2 are MNHEY and SMNVEV (reference sequence). The CDR3 spans 13 residues.

This chain connects TRBV29-1 to TRBJ2-3, with 9 bases lining up with TRBD2. J was trimmed by 2 bases and V by 2 bases; bases with no gene match: 5. Germline V gives CDR1 SQVTM, CDR2 ANQGSEA. This CDR3 has 15 residues. As DNA, the CDR3 is TGCAGCGTTGAACTAGGGACTAGCATCACAGATACGCAGTATTTT. It encodes CSVELGTSITDTQYF.

This chain connects TRBV3-1 (or the pseudogene TRBV3-2) to TRBJ2-2, with 7 bases that match TRBD2. This CDR3 region has 17 residues. Trimming cost V 0 bases and J 5 bases; bases outside gene matches: 9. CDR1 and CDR2 (germline): LGHDT, YNNKEL (reference sequence). In DNA form, the CDR3 reads TGTGCCAGCAGCCAAGAGTTCCGGACTAGGGGTACCGGGGAGCTGTTTTTT. Encoded protein: CASSQEFRTRGTGELFF.

The genes are TRBV9 and TRBJ1-5, with D uncertain. This CDR3 is built from 14 residues. Germline V gives CDR1 SGDLS, CDR2 YYNGEE. The V end lost 0 bases, the J end lost 3 bases, and 7 bases lay between the germline ends. The CDR3 DNA sequence: TGTGCCAGCAGCGTAGGAGAGGCCAATCAGCCCCAGCATTTT. Translated, it gives CASSVGEANQPQHF.

The rearrangement joins TRBV2 to TRBJ2-7; 8 positions agree with TRBD2. CDR1 and CDR2 (germline): SNHLY, FYNNEI. This CDR3 is built from 15 residues. V lost 6 bases, J lost 2 bases, and 9 bases stayed unmatched. In nucleotides, the CDR3 is TGTGCCAGCAGGGTGGGACTAGATGATCCCTACGAGCAGTACGTC. It yields the protein CASRVGLDDPYEQYV.

V usage is TRBV3-1 (or the pseudogene TRBV3-2) and J usage is TRBJ2-3, with a tentative D call TRBD2 (6 bases). From germline, CDR1 is LGHDT and CDR2 YNNKEL (reference sequence). V was clipped by 4 bases and J by 3 bases, with 14 bases between them. There are 15 residues in the CDR3. The CDR3 DNA reads as TGTGCCAGCAGCCCCTGGGACTGGAGGACAGATACGCAGTATTTT. Encoded protein: CASSPWDWRTDTQYF.

The J gene is TRBJ1-2, the V gene TRBV5-4; 11 bases match TRBD1. Trimming removed 4 bases from V and 7 bases from J; junction bases left unmatched: 6. There are 14 residues in the CDR3. Germline lookup yields CDR1 SGHNT and CDR2 YYREEE (reference sequence). The CDR3 region has the DNA TGTGCCAGCAGCCCTTCGGACAGGGGGCGTGGCTACACCTTC. This codes for CASSPSDRGRGYTF.

The J gene is TRBJ1-1, the V gene TRBV9; D remains unclear. V lost 0 bases, J lost 2 bases, and 11 bases lay in between. The CDR3 length is 15 residues. From germline, CDR1 is SGDLS and CDR2 YYNGEE. The CDR3 bases are TGTGCCAGCAGCGTAGATCCAGAATTTAACACTGAAGCTTTCTTT. Residues: CASSVDPEFNTEAFF.

V is TRBV16 and J is TRBJ1-3; D is undetermined. The CDR3 contains 14 residues. V was clipped by 2 bases and J by 2 bases, with 7 bases between them. Per the germline V gene, CDR1 is KGHSY and CDR2 is FQNENV. CDR3 nucleotide sequence: TGTGCCAGCAGCCAAGAAACGGCTGGAAACACCATATATTTT. It is translated as CASSQETAGNTIYF. Complete variable domain (other parts from reference TRBV16 and TRBJ1-3): GEEVAQTPKHLVRGEGQKAKLYCAPIKGHSYVFWYQQVLKNEFKFLISFQNENVFDETGMPKERFSAKCLPNSPCSLEIQATKLEDSAVYFCASSQETAGNTIYFGEGSWLTVV.

CDR3 coding DNA: TGTGCCAGCAGCTTATTAGGCTCAGGGGGCTCTTACTATGGCTACACCTTC. This translates into CASSLLGSGGSYYGYTF. The V gene is TRBV7-9, the J gene TRBJ1-2; 8 bases agree with TRBD1. V was clipped by 2 bases and J by 3 bases; unmatched bases: 11. The germline V gene has CDR1 SEHNR and CDR2 FQNEAQ (reference sequence). The CDR3 loop spans 17 amino acids.

This chain connects TRBV6-5 to TRBJ1-6; unclear D gene. CDR1 is MNHEY and CDR2 is SVGAGI in the germline V gene. Deletions cut 8 bases from V and 10 bases from J, with 18 bases between. The CDR3 contains 14 residues. CDR3 sequence (DNA): TGTGCCAGCGGCCCACCGGGTGATGGCTCACCCCTCCACTTT. Translation: CASGPPGDGSPLHF.

V and J are TRBV7-6 and TRBJ1-2, with 7 positions matching TRBD1. J lost 5 bases, V lost 4 bases, and 13 bases had no gene match. The CDR3 extends over 16 amino acids. Germline CDR1 and CDR2: SGHVS and FNYEAQ. CDR3 loop: CASSSYTGVAKYGYTF. DNA for the CDR3: TGTGCCAGCAGCTCGTATACAGGGGTAGCGAAGTATGGCTACACCTTC.

V gene TRBV28 combines with J gene TRBJ2-1; TRBD2 agrees at 11 bases. The germline gives CDR1 MDHEN, CDR2 SYDVKM. The CDR3 runs 17 residues. V trimming: 2 bases; J trimming: 3 bases; junction bases outside the gene matches: 6. Written as DNA, the CDR3 is TGTGCCAGCAGTTTAGATAGCGGGAGGGTAGGCTACAATGAGCAGTTCTTC. Its protein is CASSLDSGRVGYNEQFF.

As for this clone: Different DNA sequences within this sample yield the same CDR3. V and J are TRBV5-1 and TRBJ2-5; D perhaps matches TRBD2 (6 bases). Trimming stripped 0 bases from V and 1 base from J, with 7 bases between. Per the germline V gene, CDR1 is SGHRS and CDR2 is YFSETQ. This CDR3 region has 14 residues. CDR3 loop: CASSLAGVQETQYF. Here the CDR3 DNA reads TGCGCCAGCAGCTTGGCGGGGGTCCAAGAGACCCAGTACTTC.